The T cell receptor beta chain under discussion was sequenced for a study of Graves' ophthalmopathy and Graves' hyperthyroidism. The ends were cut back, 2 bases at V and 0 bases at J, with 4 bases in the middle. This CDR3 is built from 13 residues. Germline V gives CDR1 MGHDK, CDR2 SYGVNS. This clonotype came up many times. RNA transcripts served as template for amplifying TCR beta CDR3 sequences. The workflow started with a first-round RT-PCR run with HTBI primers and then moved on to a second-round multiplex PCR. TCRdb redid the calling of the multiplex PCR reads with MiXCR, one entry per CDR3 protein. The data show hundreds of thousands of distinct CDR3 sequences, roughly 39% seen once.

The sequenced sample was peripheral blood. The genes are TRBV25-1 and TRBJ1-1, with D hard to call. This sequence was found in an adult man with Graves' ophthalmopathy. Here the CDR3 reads CASSEHMNTEAFF. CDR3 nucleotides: TGTGCCAGCAGTGAACATATGAACACTGAAGCTTTCTTT.